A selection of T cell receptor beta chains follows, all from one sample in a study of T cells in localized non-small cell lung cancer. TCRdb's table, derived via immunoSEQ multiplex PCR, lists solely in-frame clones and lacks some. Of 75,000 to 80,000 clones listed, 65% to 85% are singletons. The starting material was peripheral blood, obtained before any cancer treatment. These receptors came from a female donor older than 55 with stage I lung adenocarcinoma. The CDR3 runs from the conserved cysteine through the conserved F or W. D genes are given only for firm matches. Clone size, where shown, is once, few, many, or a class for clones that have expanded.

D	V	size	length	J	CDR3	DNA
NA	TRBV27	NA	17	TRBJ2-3	CASTQVGVRVSTDTQYF	TGTGCCAGCACCCAGGTTGGTGTCCGCGTCAGCACAGATACGCAGTATTTT
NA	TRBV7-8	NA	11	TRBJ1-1	CASSINTEAFF	TGTGCCAGTAGTATAAACACTGAAGCTTTCTTT
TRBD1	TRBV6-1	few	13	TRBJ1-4	CASSGTGNEKLFF	TGTGCCAGTTCCGGGACAGGGAATGAAAAACTGTTTTTT
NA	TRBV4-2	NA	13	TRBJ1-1	CASSLTENTEAFF	TGTGCCAGCAGCTTGACAGAAAACACTGAAGCTTTCTTT
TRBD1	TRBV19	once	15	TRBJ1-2	CATKISTGVGYGYTF	TGTGCCACCAAAATTAGCACAGGGGTGGGCTATGGCTACACCTTC
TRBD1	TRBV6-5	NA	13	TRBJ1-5	CASSFNRGQPQHF	TGTGCCAGCAGTTTCAACAGGGGTCAGCCCCAGCATTTT
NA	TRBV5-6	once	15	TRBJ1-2	CASSYAGTEVYGYTF	TGTGCCAGCAGCTACGCCGGGACGGAAGTCTATGGCTACACCTTC
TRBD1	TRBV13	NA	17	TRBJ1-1	CASSLRWTGDPNTEAFF	TGTGCCAGCAGCTTACGTTGGACAGGGGATCCGAACACTGAAGCTTTCTTT
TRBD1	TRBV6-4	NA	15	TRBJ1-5	CASSAGTGGFQPQHF	TGTGCCAGCAGTGCGGGGACAGGGGGCTTCCAGCCCCAGCATTTT
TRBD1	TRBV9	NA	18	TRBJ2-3	CASSYPTGGGIPTDTQYF	TGTGCCAGCAGCTATCCAACAGGGGGCGGAATCCCAACAGATACGCAGTATTTT
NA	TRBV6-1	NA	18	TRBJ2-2	CASSDQRDRMANTGELFF	TGTGCCAGCAGTGATCAGCGGGACAGGATGGCGAACACCGGGGAGCTGTTTTTT
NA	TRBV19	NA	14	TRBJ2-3	CASSQGTSTDTQYF	TGTGCCAGTAGCCAGGGAACTAGCACAGATACGCAGTATTTT
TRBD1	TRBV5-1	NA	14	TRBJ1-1	CASSSGQPNTEAFF	TGCGCCAGCAGCTCGGGACAGCCGAACACTGAAGCTTTCTTT
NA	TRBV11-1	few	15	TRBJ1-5	CASSPERGGNQPQHF	TGTGCCAGCAGTCCCGAGAGGGGGGGCAATCAGCCCCAGCATTTT
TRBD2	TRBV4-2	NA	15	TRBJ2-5	CASSQGTGGQETQYF	TGTGCCAGCAGCCAAGGTACGGGAGGCCAAGAGACCCAGTACTTC
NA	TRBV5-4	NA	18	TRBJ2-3	CASSLVKLGGEDTDTQYF	TGTGCCAGCAGCTTGGTGAAATTGGGTGGAGAGGACACAGATACGCAGTATTTT
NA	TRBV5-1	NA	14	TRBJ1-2	CASSPISGLDGYTF	TGCGCCAGCAGCCCTATCTCGGGTTTGGATGGCTACACCTTC
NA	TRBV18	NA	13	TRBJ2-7	CASSPRAGYEQYF	TGTGCCAGCTCACCACGGGCAGGGTACGAGCAGTACTTC
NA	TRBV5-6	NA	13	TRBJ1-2	CASSILHGVGYTF	TGTGCCAGCAGCATCCTACATGGAGTCGGCTACACCTTC
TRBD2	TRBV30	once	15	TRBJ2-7	CAWSVQVAGGYEQYF	TGTGCCTGGAGTGTACAGGTGGCGGGGGGCTACGAGCAGTACTTC
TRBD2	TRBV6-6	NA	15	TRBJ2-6	CASIPRGAGANVLTF	TGTGCCAGCATCCCCCGGGGGGCTGGGGCCAACGTCCTGACTTTC
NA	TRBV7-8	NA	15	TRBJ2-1	CASSLRGGLYNEQFF	TGTGCCAGCAGCTTGAGGGGGGGTCTCTACAATGAGCAGTTCTTC
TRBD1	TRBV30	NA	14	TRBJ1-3	CAWGTGGFGNTIYF	TGTGCCTGGGGGACAGGGGGCTTTGGAAACACCATATATTTT
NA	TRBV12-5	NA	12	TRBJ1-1	CASGLGNTEAFF	TGTGCTAGTGGTTTGGGTAACACTGAAGCTTTCTTT
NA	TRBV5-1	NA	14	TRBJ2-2	CASSLAPVGGELFF	TGCGCCAGCAGCTTGGCCCCCGTGGGAGGGGAGCTGTTTTTT
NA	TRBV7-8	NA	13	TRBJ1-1	CASSLFGTKGPFF	TGTGCCAGCAGCTTATTTGGGACGAAGGGACCTTTCTTT
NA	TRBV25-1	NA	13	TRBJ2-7	CASTRGHNYEQYF	TGTGCCAGCACCAGGGGCCACAACTACGAGCAGTACTTC
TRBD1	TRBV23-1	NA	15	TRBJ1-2	CASSHKDRGDYGYTF	TGCGCCAGCAGTCACAAGGACAGGGGAGACTATGGCTACACCTTC
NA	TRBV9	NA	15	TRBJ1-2	CASSVDHQGLGGYTF	TGTGCCAGCAGCGTAGATCATCAGGGGCTGGGTGGCTACACCTTC
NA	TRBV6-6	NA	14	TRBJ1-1	CASSNTGLNTEAFF	TGTGCCAGCAGTAACACAGGGTTGAACACTGAAGCTTTCTTT
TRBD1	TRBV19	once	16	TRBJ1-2	CASSARDRGPEHGYTF	TGTGCCAGTAGTGCTCGGGACAGGGGGCCCGAACATGGCTACACCTTC
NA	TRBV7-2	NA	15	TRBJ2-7	CASSRSGTGTYEQYF	TGTGCCAGCAGCCGATCCGGGACTGGAACCTACGAGCAGTACTTC
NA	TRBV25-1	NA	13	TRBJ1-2	CATQQGPSYGYTF	TGTGCCACCCAGCAGGGGCCCTCCTATGGCTACACCTTC
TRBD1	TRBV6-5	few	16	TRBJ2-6	CASSYETGSRANVLTF	TGTGCCAGCAGTTACGAGACAGGGTCGAGGGCCAACGTCCTGACTTTC
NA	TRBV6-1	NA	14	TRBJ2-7	CASSDPAAPYEQYF	TGTGCCAGCAGTGATCCGGCGGCGCCCTACGAGCAGTACTTC
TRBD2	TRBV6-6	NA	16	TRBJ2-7	CASRGTSGPDSYEQYF	TGTGCCAGCAGAGGGACTAGCGGGCCCGACTCCTACGAGCAGTACTTC
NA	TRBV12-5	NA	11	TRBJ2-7	CASGLSGEQYF	TGTGCTAGTGGTTTAAGCGGCGAGCAGTACTTC
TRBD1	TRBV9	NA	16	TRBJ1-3	CASSPRQGVSGNTIYF	TGTGCCAGCAGCCCCCGACAGGGAGTCTCTGGAAACACCATATATTTT
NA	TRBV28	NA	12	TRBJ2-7	CASSLYLSEQYF	TGTGCCAGCAGTTTATACTTGAGCGAGCAGTACTTC
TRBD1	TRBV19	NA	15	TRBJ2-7	CASSRRRQGTYEQYF	TGTGCCAGTAGTAGACGAAGACAGGGTACCTACGAGCAGTACTTC
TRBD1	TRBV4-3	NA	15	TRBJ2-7	CASSQPGQGMNEQYF	TGCGCCAGCAGCCAGCCGGGACAGGGGATGAACGAGCAGTACTTC
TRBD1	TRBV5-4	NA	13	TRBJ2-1	CASSLEGAREQFF	TGTGCCAGCAGCTTGGAGGGGGCGCGGGAGCAGTTCTTC
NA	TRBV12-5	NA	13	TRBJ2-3	CASGLAGGDTQYF	TGTGCTAGTGGCCTCGCCGGCGGGGATACGCAGTATTTT
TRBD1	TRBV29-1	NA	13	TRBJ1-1	CSVAGQGRTEAFF	TGCAGCGTGGCGGGACAGGGGAGGACTGAAGCTTTCTTT
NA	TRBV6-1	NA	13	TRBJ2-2	CASSERYTGELFF	TGTGCCAGCAGTGAAAGGTACACCGGGGAGCTGTTTTTT
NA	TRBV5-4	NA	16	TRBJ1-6	CASSSWGGGGNSPLHF	TGTGCCAGCAGCTCATGGGGCGGGGGAGGAAATTCACCCCTCCACTTT
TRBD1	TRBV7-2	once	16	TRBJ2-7	CASSLGGVGQSYEQYF	TGTGCCAGCAGCTTAGGGGGCGTGGGACAGTCCTACGAGCAGTACTTC
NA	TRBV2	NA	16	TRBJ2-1	CASSTRGAWTRNEQFF	TGTGCCAGCAGTACCCGGGGGGCCTGGACGAGGAATGAGCAGTTCTTC
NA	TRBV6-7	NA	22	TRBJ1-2	CASSYPGLPPVGYGTPVYGYTF	TGTGCCAGCAGTTACCCCGGTTTGCCGCCGGTCGGGTACGGGACACCCGTCTATGGCTACACCTTC
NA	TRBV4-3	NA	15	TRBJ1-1	CASSQDLRVNTEAFF	TGCGCCAGCAGCCAAGATTTGAGGGTGAACACTGAAGCTTTCTTT
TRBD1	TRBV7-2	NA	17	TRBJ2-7	CASSLSGRGDRGYEQYF	TGTGCCAGCAGCTTATCGGGAAGGGGGGACAGGGGCTACGAGCAGTACTTC
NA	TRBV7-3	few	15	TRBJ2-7	CASSSTGTDPYEQYF	TGTGCCAGCAGCTCCACCGGGACGGATCCCTACGAGCAGTACTTC